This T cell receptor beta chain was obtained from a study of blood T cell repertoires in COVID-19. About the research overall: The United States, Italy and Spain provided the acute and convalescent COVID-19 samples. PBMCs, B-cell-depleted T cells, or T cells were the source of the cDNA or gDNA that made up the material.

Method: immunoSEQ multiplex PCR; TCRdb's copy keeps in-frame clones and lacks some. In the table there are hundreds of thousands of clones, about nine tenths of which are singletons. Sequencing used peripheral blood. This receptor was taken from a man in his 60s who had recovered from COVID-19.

The chain's CDR3 is CASSINKGNYGYTF. CDR3 nucleotides: TGTGCCAGTAGTATAAATAAGGGGAATTATGGCTACACCTTC. The chain combines TRBV19 with TRBJ1-2; a weak D match, TRBD1 (5 bases). V lost 2 bases, J lost 5 bases, and 12 bases lay in between. Germline CDR1 LNHDA, CDR2 SQIVND (reference sequence). This CDR3 is built from 14 residues.